A single sample gave rise to the 8 T cell receptor beta chains below, sequenced in a study of blood T cell repertoires in COVID-19. Sequenced by immunoSEQ multiplex PCR; TCRdb stores in-frame clones only, minus some. The table has about 83,000 clones, roughly 88% seen once; the top ten hold 8%. The sample consisted of peripheral blood. All receptors derive from a man aged 50-59 years with active COVID-19.

The CDR3 loop reads CASSLGTGFYEQYF. DNA for the CDR3: TGTGCCAGCAGCTTAGGGACAGGATTTTACGAGCAGTACTTC. The chain uses TRBV7-9 and TRBJ2-7; 7 nucleotides agree with TRBD1. CDR1 and CDR2 from the germline V gene are SEHNR and FQNEAQ (reference sequence). This CDR3 comprises 14 residues. J was trimmed by 4 bases and V by 1 base; bases with no gene match: 4.

V is TRBV4-1 and J is TRBJ2-3; TRBD2 matches 8 bases. The junction had 9 bases not matched to a gene; V was cut back by 0 bases and J by 4 bases. Germline V CDR1 and CDR2: MGHRA, YSYEKL. This CDR3 spans 17 amino acids. As DNA, the CDR3 is TGCGCCAGCAGCCAAGATAGAAGCGGGGGTATGGCAGATACGCAGTATTTT. Translation: CASSQDRSGGMADTQYF.

V is TRBV7-3 and J is TRBJ2-3; 7 bases align to TRBD2. The CDR3 covers 13 residues. V shed 3 bases, J shed 4 bases, and the junction held 1 base outside the gene matches. Looked up from germline, CDR1 is SGHTA and CDR2 is FQGTGA. CDR3 residues: CASSLAGADTQYF. The CDR3 nucleotides read TGTGCCAGCAGCTTGGCGGGAGCAGATACGCAGTATTTT.

CDR3 in DNA: TGTGCCAGCAGATCCCGGACAGGACAAGAGACCCAGTACTTC. Translating gives CASRSRTGQETQYF. The chain carries TRBV6-5 and TRBJ2-5, with 7 bases lining up with TRBD1. The CDR3 is made up of 14 amino acids. V shed 6 bases, J shed 2 bases, and the junction held 6 bases outside the gene matches. Germline assignment: CDR1 MNHEY and CDR2 SVGAGI.

The rearrangement uses TRBV20-1 and TRBJ2-3, with TRBD2 identical over 11 bases. The CDR3 has 15 residues. Trimming took 8 bases from V and 1 from J; bases not matched to a gene: 8. Germline loops: CDR1 DFQATT, CDR2 SNEGSKA (reference sequence). The CDR3 here is CSTGGTSGGTDTQYF. The CDR3 nucleotides read TGCAGTACTGGTGGGACTAGCGGTGGCACAGATACGCAGTATTTT.

This clone has just one count. The chain has TRBV3-1 (or the pseudogene TRBV3-2) and TRBJ1-3; 8 nucleotides line up with TRBD1. V was pared by 6 bases and J by 4 bases, with 5 bases of the junction left unmatched. Germline CDR1 and CDR2: LGHDT and YNNKEL (reference sequence). This CDR3 region has 14 residues. The CDR3 protein is CASSQGAAGNTIYF. The CDR3 DNA reads as TGTGCCAGCAGTCAGGGGGCTGCAGGAAACACCATATATTTT.

The chain uses TRBV6-5 and TRBJ2-7; D gene unclear. Germline V gene data show CDR1 as MNHEY and CDR2 as SVGAGI. The CDR3 is 15 amino acids. V lost 5 bases and J lost 1, with 15 bases in between. In nucleotides, the CDR3 is TGTGCCAGCAGTCATCCCGGGTACGGATCCTACGAGCAGTACTTC. Residues: CASSHPGYGSYEQYF.

This clone was seen a few times. The V call is TRBV7-8, the J call TRBJ1-1; D is possibly TRBD1 (6 bases). This CDR3 has 13 residues. Trimming removed 6 bases from V and 6 bases from J, with 14 bases in between. From germline, CDR1 is SGHVS and CDR2 FQNEAQ. The DNA of the CDR3 is TGTGCCAGCAGTCAGGACAGCGGCGCTGAAGCTTTCTTT. Translation gives CASSQDSGAEAFF.